The 9 T cell receptor beta chains reported below all come from one sample, sequenced in a study of control samples from healthy donors and cancer patients. Using immunoSEQ multiplex PCR, the repertoire was profiled, and TCRdb retains in-frame clones only, with some absent. The sample records roughly 76,000 clones, over 85% being singletons. The sequenced material came from PBMCs. The receptors were gathered from a middle-aged woman with lung cancer.

This chain joins TRBV12-3 or TRBV12-4 and TRBJ1-2, with D tentatively TRBD1 (5 bases). V was trimmed by 5 bases and J by 7 bases, leaving 14 bases between them. This CDR3 is built from 13 residues. The CDR3 nucleotides read TGTGCCAGCAGTGGGACTCAGTTTGGTGGCTACACCTTC. As protein: CASSGTQFGGYTF.

The CDR3 region is CASSFAPGQINNEQFF. The CDR3 DNA reads TGCGCCAGCAGCTTCGCACCGGGACAGATAAACAATGAGCAGTTCTTC. The chain carries TRBV5-1 and TRBJ2-1, with 7 bases that match TRBD1. The V gene end was trimmed by 2 bases and the J gene end by 5 bases; junction bases not matched to a gene: 10. The CDR3 extends over 16 amino acids. Looked up from germline, CDR1 is SGHRS and CDR2 is YFSETQ.

The sample holds one count of this clone. CDR3 DNA sequence: TGCGCCAGTAGAGGGACGGTGGACCTTTATGGCTACACCTTC. It yields the protein CASRGTVDLYGYTF. J is TRBJ1-2 and V is TRBV4-1; D may be TRBD1 (5 bases). V lost 9 bases and J 5 bases, leaving 19 bases between the germline ends. CDR3 length: 14 amino acids. The germline CDR1 and CDR2 sequences are MGHRA and YSYEKL.

The rearrangement uses TRBV18 and TRBJ1-1; no clear D. Trimming stripped 2 bases from V and 0 bases from J, with 7 bases between. The CDR3 length is 14 residues. Germline V lookup: CDR1 KGHSH, CDR2 LQKENI. CDR3 in DNA: TGTGCCAGCTCACCAGGAAGCTTGAACACTGAAGCTTTCTTT. It specifies CASSPGSLNTEAFF.

The V gene is TRBV5-8, the J gene TRBJ2-4; a possible D gene is TRBD1 (6 bases). V lost 5 bases and J lost 1, with 16 bases in between. CDR1 and CDR2 (germline): SGHTS, YDEGEE. The CDR3 contains 16 residues. CDR3 sequence (DNA): TGTGCCAGCAGTTTCCAGGGGCTCGGGGCCAAAAACATTCAGTACTTC. Translation: CASSFQGLGAKNIQYF.

This clone was counted a few times. V and J are TRBV3-1 (or the pseudogene TRBV3-2) and TRBJ1-5, with 9 nucleotides matching TRBD1. The V gene end was trimmed by 1 base and the J gene end by 4 bases; junction bases not matched to a gene: 5. CDR3 size: 16 residues. Germline V gene sequence: CDR1 LGHDT, CDR2 YNNKEL (reference sequence). CDR3 sequence (DNA): TGTGCCAGCAGCCAAGGGGGACAGGGACCAAATCAGCCCCAGCATTTT. Amino acids: CASSQGGQGPNQPQHF.

This chain connects TRBV5-4 to TRBJ1-2, with unresolved D. The CDR3 has 12 amino acids. CDR1 is SGHNT, CDR2 YYREEE, per germline (reference sequence). Trimming took off 4 bases at V and 3 bases at J, with 7 bases between the two ends. CDR3 amino acids: CASSPDYYGYTF. The CDR3 nucleotides read TGTGCCAGCAGCCCCGACTACTATGGCTACACCTTC.

V is TRBV5-4 and J is TRBJ2-3; D is possibly TRBD2 (7 bases). Germline V lookup: CDR1 SGHNT, CDR2 YYREEE (reference sequence). V lost 6 bases and J lost 10, with 21 bases in between. CDR3 size: 14 residues. The CDR3 protein is CASTRRGGPRAQYF. The CDR3 nucleotides are TGTGCCAGCACCCGGAGGGGGGGGCCAAGGGCGCAGTATTTT.

V gene TRBV6-5 combines with J gene TRBJ2-4; unclear D gene. Trimming pared 5 bases from V and 5 bases from J, leaving 16 bases between. This CDR3 spans 15 amino acids. Germline CDR1 and CDR2: MNHEY and SVGAGI. CDR3 bases: TGTGCCAGCAGTCGCGTCGCTAGAAGGGAAAACATTCAGTACTTC. This translates into CASSRVARRENIQYF.